This entry lists 13 T cell receptor beta chains sequenced from one sample in a study of blood T cell repertoires in COVID-19. TCRdb's table, derived via immunoSEQ multiplex PCR, lists solely in-frame clones and lacks some. This sample yields approximately 100,000 clones, of which about 84% are seen a single time; 25% belongs to the top ten. Material: peripheral blood. These receptors were collected from a human donor in a cohort sampled during active COVID-19.

The chain carries TRBV7-2 and TRBJ1-1; D unresolved. Germline V gives CDR1 SGHTA, CDR2 FQGNSA. This CDR3 has 14 residues. Deletions cut 5 bases from V and 5 bases from J, with 15 bases between. This chain's CDR3 is CASSPSQAPTEAFF. CDR3 coding DNA: TGTGCCAGCAGCCCCTCCCAAGCTCCAACTGAAGCTTTCTTT.

The rearrangement joins TRBV6-2 or TRBV6-3 to TRBJ2-2, with TRBD2 identical over 11 bases. Trimming cost V 2 bases and J 3 bases; bases outside gene matches: 5. The CDR3 is made up of 17 amino acids. Looked up from germline, CDR1 is MNHEY and CDR2 is SVGEGT. The CDR3 DNA reads TGTGCCAGCAGTTACGCCACTAGCGGGGGAGACACCGGGGAGCTGTTTTTT. It yields the protein CASSYATSGGDTGELFF.

The V gene is TRBV27, the J gene TRBJ2-1; D possibly corresponds to TRBD2 (6 bases). The V gene's germline CDR1 is MNHEY and CDR2 SMNVEV (reference sequence). V gave up 7 bases and J gave up 2 bases, with 15 bases separating them. The CDR3 sequence is 15 residues long. This CDR3 reads CASTQGLETYNEQFF. CDR3 sequence (DNA): TGTGCCAGCACCCAGGGACTTGAAACCTACAATGAGCAGTTCTTC.

The chain carries TRBV4-1 and TRBJ1-2; D gene uncertain. Trimming took 0 bases from V and 8 from J, leaving 10 bases between them. The germline V gene has CDR1 MGHRA and CDR2 YSYEKL. The CDR3 runs to 13 residues. CDR3 sequence (DNA): TGCGCCAGCAGCCAAGAAAGTCAGACAGGCTACACCTTC. It encodes CASSQESQTGYTF.

This clone was detected only a few times. The V gene is TRBV6-4, the J gene TRBJ2-1, with D possibly being TRBD2 (5 bases). Trimming stripped 5 bases from V and 3 bases from J, with 14 bases between. The CDR3 is made up of 15 amino acids. CDR1 MRHNA and CDR2 SNTAGT come from the germline V gene. The CDR3 here is CASSSTSGDYNEQFF. Here the CDR3 DNA reads TGTGCCAGCAGTTCGACGAGCGGAGACTACAATGAGCAGTTCTTC.

This chain links TRBV19 with TRBJ1-5, with D uncertain. The V gene's germline CDR1 is LNHDA and CDR2 SQIVND (reference sequence). Trimming shortened V by 3 bases and J by 0 bases, and 12 bases separated the two germline ends. This CDR3 spans 16 amino acids. The CDR3 DNA follows: TGTGCCAGTAGTATCGTGGGAGGAAATAGCAATCAGCCCCAGCATTTT. Its translation is CASSIVGGNSNQPQHF.

The chain recombines TRBV19 with TRBJ2-7; perhaps TRBD1 as D (6 bases). The CDR3 is made up of 14 amino acids. Germline CDR1 and CDR2: LNHDA and SQIVND (reference sequence). V was pared by 3 bases and J by 5 bases, with 14 bases between. CDR3 loop: CASSIAGEQDEQYF. The CDR3 bases are TGTGCCAGTAGTATCGCAGGGGAACAGGACGAGCAGTACTTC. Using reference TRBV19 and TRBJ2-7 for the parts outside the CDR3, the full variable domain is DGGITQSPKYLFRKEGQNVTLSCEQNLNHDAMYWYRQDPGQGLRLIYYSQIVNDFQKGDIAEGYSVSREKKESFPLTVTSAQKNPTAFYLCASSIAGEQDEQYFGPGTRLTVT.

The chain links TRBV28 to TRBJ2-3, with 13 bases identical to TRBD2. This CDR3 contains 18 residues. V shed 7 bases, J shed 0 bases, and the junction held 10 bases outside the gene matches. Germline V gene lookup returns CDR1 MDHEN and CDR2 SYDVKM. CDR3: CASNGLAGEKASTDTQYF. DNA of the CDR3: TGTGCCAGCAACGGACTAGCGGGGGAGAAAGCTAGCACAGATACGCAGTATTTT.

The rearrangement uses TRBV7-2 and TRBJ2-7, with 7 bases identical to TRBD2. Germline CDR1 is SGHTA and CDR2 is FQGNSA. V shed 1 base, J shed 2 bases, and the junction held 2 bases outside the gene matches. The CDR3 covers 14 residues. CDR3 nucleotides: TGTGCCAGCAGCTTAGGGAGCGGGACCTACGAGCAGTACTTC. Protein: CASSLGSGTYEQYF.

The chain uses TRBV20-1 and TRBJ1-2; 7 bases are a match to TRBD1. Germline V gene data show CDR1 as DFQATT and CDR2 as SNEGSKA (reference sequence). This CDR3 is built from 10 residues. The ends lost 5 bases at V and 6 bases at J; junction bases unmatched: 0. The CDR3 sequence: CSADRDGYTF. The CDR3 nucleotides read TGCAGTGCTGACAGGGATGGCTACACCTTC.

The chain combines TRBV5-6 with TRBJ1-2; no clear D. Trimming removed 1 base at V and 7 bases at J, with 20 bases between. The germline V gene has CDR1 SGHDT and CDR2 YYEEEE. This CDR3 has 16 residues. CDR3 bases: TGTGCCAGCAGCTTGTTCAGAGGTTCCCCAAATATTGGCTACACCTTC. Its translation: CASSLFRGSPNIGYTF.

The rearrangement links TRBV18 to TRBJ2-1; a possible D gene is TRBD2 (6 bases). Trimming cost V 3 bases and J 0 bases, with 12 bases left between them. CDR3 length: 16 residues. Germline CDR1 and CDR2: KGHSH and LQKENI. The CDR3 DNA follows: TGTGCCAGCTCACCCCCTAGCGTTTCCTCCTACAATGAGCAGTTCTTC. This gives the protein CASSPPSVSSYNEQFF.

V is TRBV4-3 and J is TRBJ2-1, with TRBD2 matching over 10 bases. Germline assignment: CDR1 LGHNA and CDR2 YSLEER. The trim removed 0 bases at V and 0 bases at J, leaving 5 bases unmatched. This CDR3 is built from 18 residues. CDR3 nucleotide sequence: TGCGCCAGCAGCCAAGAAATCACTAGCGGGGACTCCTACAATGAGCAGTTCTTC. It is translated as CASSQEITSGDSYNEQFF.